This T cell receptor beta chain was retrieved from a study of cytomegalovirus exposure and HLA in healthy donors. Overall study: Approximately 80 million unique TCRs from HLA-typed donors were held in an early data release. Study-level findings and limits: In the analysis, some V segments, TRBV6-2 and TRBV6-3 included, were excluded as indistinguishable. The study labeled 150 to 200 TCR beta chains cytomegalovirus-associated. Generally TCR sequences proved uncommon, though certain public TCRs appeared in numerous donors.

This clone was counted between two and nine times. Its matching antigen is unknown. The CDR3 consists of 13 residues. Germline CDR1 LGHNA, CDR2 YSLEER. Between the trimmed V and J ends, which lost 1 base and 4 bases, there was a span of 8 bases. The PCR used 60 Vbeta and 13 Jbeta primers. Generated by immunoSEQ multiplex PCR, the TCRdb table keeps only in-frame clones and is missing some. The table shows tens of thousands of clones, with around 80% occurring only once. This receptor was identified in a man aged 30-40 years in good health and CMV-seronegative. Sequencing was done on a sample of PBMCs. The chain carries TRBV4-3 and TRBJ2-7, with D perhaps matching TRBD1 (6 bases). The CDR3 DNA reads as TGCGCCAGCAGCCAAGGTGGACAGTACGAGCAGTACTTC. Amino acids: CASSQGGQYEQYF.